The T cell receptor beta chain described here comes from a study of blood T cell repertoires in COVID-19. Whole-study context: The analysed material was cDNA or gDNA that came from T cells, B-cell-depleted T cells, or PBMCs.

The repertoire was sequenced with immunoSEQ multiplex PCR; TCRdb's copy has only in-frame clones and lacks some. The profile covers about 300,000 clones, with approximately 88% appearing a single time and roughly 5.2% taken by the ten largest. Ages ranged from roughly 18 to 100 years, with residence in about 23 US areas. Researchers sorted participants into cohorts using their self-reported clinical history. In Cohort 3, a recovered donor had either two negative PCRs, clearance, or symptom resolution. CDR1 is LNHDA, CDR2 SQIVND, per germline (reference sequence). The CDR3 has 15 amino acids. The ends lost 6 bases at V and 8 bases at J; junction bases unmatched: 11.

Sequenced sample: PBMCs or T cells enriched from blood (not recorded which). This chain links TRBV19 with TRBJ2-1; 9 bases map to TRBD2. The sequence came from a man in his 60s who had recovered from COVID-19. The DNA for the CDR3 is TGTGCCAGTAGACTCGCCGGGACTAGCATCTATGAGCAGTTCTTC. Translating it yields CASRLAGTSIYEQFF.